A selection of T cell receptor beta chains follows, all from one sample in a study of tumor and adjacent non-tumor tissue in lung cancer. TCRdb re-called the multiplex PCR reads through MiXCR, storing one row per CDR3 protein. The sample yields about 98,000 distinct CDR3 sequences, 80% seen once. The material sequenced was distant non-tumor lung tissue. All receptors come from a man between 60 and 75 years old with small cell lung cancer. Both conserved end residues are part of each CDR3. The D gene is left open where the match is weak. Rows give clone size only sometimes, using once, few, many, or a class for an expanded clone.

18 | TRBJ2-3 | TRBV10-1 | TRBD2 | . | CASSEGLAGRGYTDTHYF | TGCGCCAGCAGTGAAGGACTAGCGGGGAGGGGCTACACAGATACGCATTATTTT
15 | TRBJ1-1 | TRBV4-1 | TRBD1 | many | CASSQAGQGNTEAFF | TGCGCCAGCAGCCAAGCGGGACAGGGGAACACTGAAGCTTTCTTT
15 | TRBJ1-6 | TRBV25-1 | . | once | CVSSPTERYNSPLHF | TGTGTCAGCAGTCCGACGGAGCGTTATAATTCACCTCTCCACTTT
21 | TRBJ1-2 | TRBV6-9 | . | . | CASRVLGRQIQPVQNNYGYTF | TGTGCCAGCAGGGTATTGGGACGGCAAATCCAGCCGGTTCAGAATAACTACGGCTACACCTTC
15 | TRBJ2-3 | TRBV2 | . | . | CASSRGSRASDTQYF | TGTGCCAGCAGTAGGGGGAGCAGAGCCTCAGATACGCAGTATTTT
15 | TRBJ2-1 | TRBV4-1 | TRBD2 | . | CASRVGLAGNDEQFF | TGTGCCAGCAGGGTTGGACTAGCGGGAAACGATGAGCAGTTCTTC
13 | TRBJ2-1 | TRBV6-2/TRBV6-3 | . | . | CISSTGPNNEQFF | TGTATCAGCAGTACCGGTCCTAATAATGAGCAGTTCTTC
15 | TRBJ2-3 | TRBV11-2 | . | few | CASNLAPGCTDTQYF | TGTGCCAGCAACTTAGCGCCGGGGTGCACAGATACGCAGTATTTT
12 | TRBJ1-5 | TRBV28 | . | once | CASDSSNRPQHF | TGTGCCAGCGACAGTAGCAATCGGCCCCAGCATTTT
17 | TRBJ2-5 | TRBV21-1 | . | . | CASSKYIRIEYQEAQYF | TGTGCCAGCAGCAAATATATACGGATTGAATATCAAGAGGCCCAGTACTTC
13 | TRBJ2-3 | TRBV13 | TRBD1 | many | CASSHDREDTQYF | TGTGCCAGCAGCCACGACAGGGAAGATACGCAGTATTTT
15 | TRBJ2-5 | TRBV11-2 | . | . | CASSLGSGHQRTQYF | TGTGCCAGCAGCTTGGGGTCGGGACACCAAAGGACCCAGTACTTC
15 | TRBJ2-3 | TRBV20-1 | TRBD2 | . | CSANLWRESSDMQYF | TGCAGTGCTAACTTGTGGCGGGAGAGCTCCGATATGCAGTATTTT
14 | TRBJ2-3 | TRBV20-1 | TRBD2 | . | CNARSGSGADTQYF | TGCAATGCTAGAAGCGGGAGTGGCGCAGATACGCAGTATTTT
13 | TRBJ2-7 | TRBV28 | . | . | CASTSPHVYEQYF | TGTGCCAGCACTTCCCCACACGTCTACGAGCAGTACTTC
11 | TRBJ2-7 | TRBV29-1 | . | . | CCVDSGYEQHF | TGCTGCGTTGATTCGGGCTACGAGCAGCACTTC
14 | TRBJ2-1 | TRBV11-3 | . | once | CASSFSGDDIEQSF | TGTGCCAGCAGCTTTTCGGGAGACGACATTGAGCAGTCCTTC
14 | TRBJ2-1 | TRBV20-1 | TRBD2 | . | CSAVGTSGSHEQFF | TGCAGTGCTGTTGGGACTAGTGGGAGTCATGAGCAGTTCTTC
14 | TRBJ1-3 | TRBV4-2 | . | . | CVSIQQGYGNTIYF | TGTGTCAGCATCCAACAGGGATATGGAAACACCATATATTTT
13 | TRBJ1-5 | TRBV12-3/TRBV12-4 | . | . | CASSWVRAQPQHF | TGTGCCAGCAGCTGGGTGAGGGCTCAGCCCCAACATTTT
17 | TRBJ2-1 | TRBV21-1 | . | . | CASSAKAGTSDYNEQFF | TGTGCCAGCAGCGCCAAGGCCGGGACTAGCGATTACAATGAGCAGTTCTTC
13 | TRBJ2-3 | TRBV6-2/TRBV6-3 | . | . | CASKAGLTDTKYF | TGTGCAAGCAAAGCCGGCCTCACAGATACGAAGTATTTT
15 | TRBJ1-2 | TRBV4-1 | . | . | CASSQDEHGGYGYTF | TGCGCCAGCAGCCAAGATGAGCACGGTGGTTATGGCTACACCTTT